This T cell receptor (beta chain) was captured in a study of blood T cells in healthy people across ages. The CDR3 is 13 residues long. Trimming stripped 3 bases from V and 8 bases from J, with 14 bases between. Germline lookup yields CDR1 SQVTM and CDR2 ANQGSEA. Primers used in a second PCR of about 6 to 11 cycles were a sample-barcoded 5' primer and a J-beta primer mix. Each cDNA molecule carried a tag from a template-switch adaptor that contained 12 random nucleotides. MiXCR, run by TCRdb on the 5' RACE reads, gives a single entry per CDR3 protein. Here the sample spans some 670,000 distinct CDR3 sequences, 52% being singletons. This clonotype was recorded at least ten times. Healthy Caucasians from Russia aged roughly 6 to 90 served as donors.

The chain joins TRBV29-1 to TRBJ2-1; D possibly matches TRBD1 or TRBD2 (6 bases each). The receptor comes from a woman at least 80 years old in good health. Sequences were obtained from blood. This CDR3 is CSVDGGPGDEQFF. The CDR3 DNA reads as TGCAGCGTTGACGGGGGCCCGGGGGATGAGCAGTTCTTC.